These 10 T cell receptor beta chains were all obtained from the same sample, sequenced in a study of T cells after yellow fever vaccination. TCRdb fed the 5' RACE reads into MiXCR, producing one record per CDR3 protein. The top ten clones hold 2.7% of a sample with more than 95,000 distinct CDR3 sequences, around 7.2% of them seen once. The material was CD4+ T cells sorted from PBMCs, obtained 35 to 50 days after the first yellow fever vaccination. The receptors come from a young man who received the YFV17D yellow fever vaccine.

The CDR3 bases are TGTGCCAGCAGCTTTCAGGCTTTTAATGAGCAGTTCTTC. Protein: CASSFQAFNEQFF. This chain links TRBV7-9 with TRBJ2-1; D unresolved. V lost 3 bases to trimming and J lost 7 bases, with 10 bases between them. CDR3 length equals 13 residues. Germline V gene data show CDR1 as SEHNR and CDR2 as FQNEAQ (reference sequence).

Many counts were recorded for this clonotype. CDR3 protein: CASRTSGQSNQPQHF. CDR3 nucleotide sequence: TGTGCCAGTAGGACTTCGGGACAGAGCAATCAGCCCCAGCATTTT. V gene TRBV19 combines with J gene TRBJ1-5; 7 positions match TRBD1. Germline values: CDR1 LNHDA, CDR2 SQIVND (reference sequence). This CDR3 is 15 amino acids long. The V gene end was trimmed by 6 bases and the J gene end by 1 base; junction bases not matched to a gene: 6.

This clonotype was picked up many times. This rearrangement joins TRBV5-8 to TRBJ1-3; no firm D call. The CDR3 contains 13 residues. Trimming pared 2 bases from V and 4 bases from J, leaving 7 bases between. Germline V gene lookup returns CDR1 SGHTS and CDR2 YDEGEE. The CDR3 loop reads CASSFSRGNTIYF. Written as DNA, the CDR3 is TGTGCCAGCAGCTTCTCCAGGGGAAACACCATATATTTT.

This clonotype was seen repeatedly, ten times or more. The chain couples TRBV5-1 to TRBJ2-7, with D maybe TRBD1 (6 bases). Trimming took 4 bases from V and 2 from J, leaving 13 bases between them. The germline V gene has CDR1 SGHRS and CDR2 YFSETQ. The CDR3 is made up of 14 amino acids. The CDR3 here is CASSLDRFPYEQYV. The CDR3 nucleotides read TGCGCCAGCAGCCTCGACAGGTTTCCCTACGAGCAGTACGTC.

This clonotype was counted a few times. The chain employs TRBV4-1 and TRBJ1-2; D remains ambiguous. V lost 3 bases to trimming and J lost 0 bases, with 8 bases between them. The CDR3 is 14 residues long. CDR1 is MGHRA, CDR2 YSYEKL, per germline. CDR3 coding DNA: TGCGCCAGCAGCCAGGGGAGTCCTAACTATGGCTACACCTTC. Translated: CASSQGSPNYGYTF.

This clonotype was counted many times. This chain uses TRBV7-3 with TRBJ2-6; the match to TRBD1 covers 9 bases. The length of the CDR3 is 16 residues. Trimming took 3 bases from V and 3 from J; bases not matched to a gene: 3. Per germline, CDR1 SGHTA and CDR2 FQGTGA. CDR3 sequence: CASSLTGGNGANVLTF. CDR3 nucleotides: TGTGCCAGCAGCTTGACAGGGGGAAATGGGGCCAACGTCCTGACTTTC. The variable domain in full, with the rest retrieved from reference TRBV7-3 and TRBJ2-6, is GAGVSQTPSNKVTEKGKYVELRCDPISGHTALYWYRQSLGQGPEFLIYFQGTGAADDSGLPNDRFFAVRPEGSVSTLKIQRTERGDSAVYLCASSLTGGNGANVLTFGAGSRLTVL.

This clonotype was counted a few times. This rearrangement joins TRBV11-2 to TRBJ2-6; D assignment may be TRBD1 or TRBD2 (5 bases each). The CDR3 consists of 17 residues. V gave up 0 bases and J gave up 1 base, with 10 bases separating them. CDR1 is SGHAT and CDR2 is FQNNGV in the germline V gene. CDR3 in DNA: TGTGCCAGCAGCTTAGAGGGGACGAGGTCTGGGGCCAACGTCCTGACTTTC. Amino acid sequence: CASSLEGTRSGANVLTF.

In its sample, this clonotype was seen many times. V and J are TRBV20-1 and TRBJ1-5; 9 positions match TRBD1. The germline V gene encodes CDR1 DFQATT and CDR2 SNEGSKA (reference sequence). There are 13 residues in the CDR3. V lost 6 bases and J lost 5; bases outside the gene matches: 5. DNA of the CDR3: TGCAGTGCGACCACAGGGGGCGATCAGCCCCAGCATTTT. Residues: CSATTGGDQPQHF.

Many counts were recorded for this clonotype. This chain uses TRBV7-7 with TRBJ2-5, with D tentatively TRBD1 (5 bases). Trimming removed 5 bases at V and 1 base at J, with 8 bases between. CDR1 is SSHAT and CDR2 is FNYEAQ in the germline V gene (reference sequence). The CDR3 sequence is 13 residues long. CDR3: CASSPGFQETQYF. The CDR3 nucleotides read TGTGCCAGCAGCCCAGGGTTCCAAGAGACCCAGTACTTC.

CDR3 sequence: CASSRVKGIGEQFF. The DNA for the CDR3 is TGCGCCAGCAGCAGGGTCAAGGGAATTGGGGAGCAGTTCTTC. The V gene is TRBV5-1, the J gene TRBJ2-1; D is ambiguous. The V gene's germline CDR1 is SGHRS and CDR2 YFSETQ. This CDR3 contains 14 residues. Trimming removed 4 bases from V and 10 bases from J, with 18 bases in between.